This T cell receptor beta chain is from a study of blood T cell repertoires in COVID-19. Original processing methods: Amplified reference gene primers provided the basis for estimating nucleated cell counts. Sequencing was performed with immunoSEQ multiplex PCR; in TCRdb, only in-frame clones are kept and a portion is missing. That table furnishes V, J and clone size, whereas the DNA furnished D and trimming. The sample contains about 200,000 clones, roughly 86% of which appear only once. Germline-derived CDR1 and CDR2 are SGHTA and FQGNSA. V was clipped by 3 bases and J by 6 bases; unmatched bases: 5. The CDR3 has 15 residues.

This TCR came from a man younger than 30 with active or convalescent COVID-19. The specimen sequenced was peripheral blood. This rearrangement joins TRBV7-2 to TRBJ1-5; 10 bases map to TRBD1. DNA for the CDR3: TGTGCCAGCAGCTTGGGGACAGGGGTACCTCAGCCCCAGCATTTT. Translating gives CASSLGTGVPQPQHF.